This T cell receptor beta chain was sequenced during a study of blood T cell repertoires in COVID-19. Overall study: Samples taken during acute and convalescent COVID-19 were collected in the United States, Italy and Spain. T cells, B-cell-depleted T cells, or PBMCs supplied cDNA or gDNA.

The CDR3 runs to 14 residues. V lost 3 bases to trimming and J lost 4 bases, with 9 bases between them. The germline V gene encodes CDR1 MNHNY and CDR2 SVGAGI (reference sequence). Original handling: From reference gene primer amplification, estimates of nucleated cell counts were derived. Generated by immunoSEQ multiplex PCR, the TCRdb table keeps only in-frame clones and is missing some. Clone size and V and J calls were adopted from that table, with D and trimming inferred from the DNA. The table lists under 75,000 clones, around 87% of them singletons. This sequence joins TRBV6-6 and TRBJ2-2, with D maybe TRBD2 (5 bases). Sample: peripheral blood. This TCR was recovered from a woman aged 18-29 years with acute or convalescent COVID-19. The chain's CDR3 is CASSYRAGTGELFF. As DNA, the CDR3 is TGTGCCAGCAGTTATAGGGCGGGCACCGGGGAGCTGTTTTTT.